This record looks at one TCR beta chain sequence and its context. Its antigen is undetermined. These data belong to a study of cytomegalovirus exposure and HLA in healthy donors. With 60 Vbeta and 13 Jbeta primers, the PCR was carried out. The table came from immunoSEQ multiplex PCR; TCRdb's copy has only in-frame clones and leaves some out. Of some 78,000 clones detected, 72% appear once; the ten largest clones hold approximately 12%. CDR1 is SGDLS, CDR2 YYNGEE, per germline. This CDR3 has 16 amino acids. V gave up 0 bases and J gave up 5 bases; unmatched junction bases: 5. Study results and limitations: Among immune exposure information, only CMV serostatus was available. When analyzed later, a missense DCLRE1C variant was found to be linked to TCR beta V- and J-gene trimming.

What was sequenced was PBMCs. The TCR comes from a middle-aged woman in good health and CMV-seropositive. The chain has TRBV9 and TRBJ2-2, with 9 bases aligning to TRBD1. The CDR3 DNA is TGTGCCAGCAGCGTAGTTCCGGGACAGGGAACCGGGGAGCTGTTTTTT. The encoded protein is CASSVVPGQGTGELFF.